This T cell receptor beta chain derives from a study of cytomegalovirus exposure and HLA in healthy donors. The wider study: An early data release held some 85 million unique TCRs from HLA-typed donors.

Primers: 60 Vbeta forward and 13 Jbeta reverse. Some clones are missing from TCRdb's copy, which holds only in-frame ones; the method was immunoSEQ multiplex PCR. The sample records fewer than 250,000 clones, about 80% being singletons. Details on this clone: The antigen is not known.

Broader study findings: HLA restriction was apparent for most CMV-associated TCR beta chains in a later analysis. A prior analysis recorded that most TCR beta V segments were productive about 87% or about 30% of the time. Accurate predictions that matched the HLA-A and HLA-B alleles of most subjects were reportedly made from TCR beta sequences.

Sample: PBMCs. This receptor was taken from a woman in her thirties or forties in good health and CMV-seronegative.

CDR3 protein: CASSEEAGFYEQYF. For the CDR3, the DNA is TGTGCCAGCAGTGAGGAAGCGGGGTTCTACGAGCAGTACTTC. The chain combines TRBV2 with TRBJ2-5, with 7 positions matching TRBD2. Judging by the DNA end, TRBJ2-7 fits better; the J call may be wrong. Germline CDR1 reads SNHLY; CDR2 reads FYNNEI. The CDR3 runs 14 residues.